This passage covers 5 T cell receptor beta chains from one sample sequenced in a study of tumor-infiltrating lymphocytes in primary liver carcinoma. The input was about 500 ng total RNA; TCR beta cDNA was made from it with a constant-region primer. Libraries of TCR beta came from three nested multiplex PCR rounds with slightly modified ARM-PCR. The opening two PCR rounds, about 10 cycles each, paired TRBV1-TRBV30 forward primers with a C-beta reverse primer. MiXCR, run by TCRdb on the multiplex PCR reads, gives a single entry per CDR3 protein. The sample has roughly 120,000 distinct CDR3 sequences; roughly three fifths are singletons. Co-extraction of both nucleic acids (RNA and DNA) used roughly 20-33 mg of unsorted bulk tissue. The material sequenced was liver tumor tissue from sampling region 3. Subset in this sample: tumor region T3, left-lateral pole. The receptors here all came from an older woman with primary liver carcinoma and hepatitis B virus infection.

Notes on this clonotype: A much larger clone differs by one base, so this may be a read error. The V call is TRBV6-5, the J call TRBJ1-6, with a weak D call TRBD1 (6 bases). The CDR3 is 14 amino acids. V lost 7 bases and J 9 bases, leaving 16 bases between the germline ends. Germline V lookup: CDR1 MNHEY, CDR2 SVGAGI. The CDR3 spells CASKTTGNSSPLHF. The CDR3, as DNA: TGTGCCAGCAAGACGACAGGAAATAGTTCACCCCTCCACTTT.

This rearrangement joins TRBV15 to TRBJ2-3, with 10 bases aligning to TRBD2. CDR1 and CDR2 from the germline V gene are LNHNV and YYDKDF (reference sequence). CDR3 size: 14 residues. This CDR3 reads CVTIGAGGTDTQYF. CDR3 coding DNA: TGTGTCACAATTGGAGCGGGGGGGACAGATACGCAGTATTTT.

At least ten counts were recorded for this clonotype. J is TRBJ1-2 and V is TRBV12-3 or TRBV12-4; the match to TRBD1 covers 11 bases. V trimming: 6 bases; J trimming: 6 bases; junction bases outside the gene matches: 6. The CDR3 length is 14 residues. The CDR3 is CASSPGQGANGYTF. The DNA for the CDR3 is TGTGCCAGCAGCCCCGGACAGGGGGCTAATGGCTACACCTTC.

This chain connects TRBV4-2 to TRBJ2-2; D tentatively fits TRBD1 or TRBD2 (6 bases each). Trimming cost V 4 bases and J 7 bases, with 22 bases left between them. The germline V gene has CDR1 LGHNA and CDR2 YNFKEQ. The CDR3 has 17 amino acids. CDR3 in amino acids: CASSPTTSPQQGGELFF. CDR3 nucleotide sequence: TGTGCCAGCAGCCCAACCACTAGCCCCCAACAGGGCGGGGAGCTGTTTTTT.

This clonotype has only one observation. This chain uses TRBV11-3 with TRBJ2-7; D might be TRBD2 (6 bases). The CDR3 has 15 amino acids. V was trimmed by 9 bases and J by 2 bases, leaving 20 bases between them. Looked up from germline, CDR1 is SGHNT and CDR2 is YENEEA. CDR3 sequence reads: CASSLNPGAAYEQYF. The DNA of the CDR3 is TGTGCCAGTAGCCTGAACCCGGGAGCGGCCTACGAGCAGTACTTC. The variable domain in full, completed from reference TRBV11-3 and TRBJ2-7, reads EAGVVQSPRYKIIEKKQPVAFWCNPISGHNTLYWYLQNLGQGPELLIRYENEEAVDDSQLPKDRFSAERLKGVDSTLKIQPAELGDSAVYLCASSLNPGAAYEQYFGPGTRLTVT.